The rows below give T cell receptor beta chains drawn from one sample of a study of T cells after yellow fever vaccination. TCRdb processed the 5' RACE reads anew with MiXCR; each CDR3 protein has one entry. Among around 230,000 distinct CDR3 sequences, roughly 6.8% were seen once, and the ten largest hold around 1.1%. This specimen was CD4+ T cells sorted from PBMCs, taken on the day of the yellow fever booster vaccination. These receptors came from a man aged 30-40 years who received the YFV17D yellow fever vaccine. The CDR3 runs from the conserved cysteine through the conserved F or W. The order of the fields is J gene, CDR3 length, clone size, D gene, V gene, CDR3 protein, CDR3 DNA. D genes are given only for firm matches. The size field is filled for only some rows; it gives once, few, many or a size class.

J gene: TRBJ1-2
CDR3 length: 14
clone size: few
D gene: NA
V gene: TRBV2
CDR3 protein: CASSSEGINYGYTF
CDR3 DNA: TGTGCCAGCAGCTCGGAAGGGATAAACTATGGCTACACCTTC

J gene: TRBJ2-7
CDR3 length: 16
clone size: few
D gene: TRBD2
V gene: TRBV6-5
CDR3 protein: CASSYSRLAGNYEQYF
CDR3 DNA: TGTGCCAGCAGTTACTCGAGGCTAGCGGGAAACTACGAGCAGTACTTC

J gene: TRBJ2-7
CDR3 length: 12
clone size: few
D gene: NA
V gene: TRBV2
CDR3 protein: CASKLSSYEQYF
CDR3 DNA: TGTGCCAGCAAGCTCAGCTCCTACGAGCAGTACTTC

J gene: TRBJ2-1
CDR3 length: 15
clone size: few
D gene: NA
V gene: TRBV20-1
CDR3 protein: CSARDRLGGAGEQFF
CDR3 DNA: TGCAGTGCTAGAGATCGGCTAGGAGGGGCGGGTGAGCAGTTCTTC

J gene: TRBJ2-2
CDR3 length: 15
clone size: NA
D gene: TRBD2
V gene: TRBV5-4
CDR3 protein: CASSLGGSSPGELFF
CDR3 DNA: TGTGCCAGCAGCTTGGGCGGGAGTTCGCCCGGGGAGCTGTTTTTT

J gene: TRBJ2-7
CDR3 length: 12
clone size: many
D gene: NA
V gene: TRBV7-2
CDR3 protein: CASSLTSYEQYF
CDR3 DNA: TGTGCCAGCAGCTTGACCTCCTACGAGCAGTACTTC

J gene: TRBJ2-3
CDR3 length: 14
clone size: few
D gene: NA
V gene: TRBV28
CDR3 protein: CASSSNGLTDTQYF
CDR3 DNA: TGTGCCAGCAGTTCTAACGGGCTCACAGATACGCAGTATTTT

J gene: TRBJ1-2
CDR3 length: 15
clone size: few
D gene: NA
V gene: TRBV6-2/TRBV6-3
CDR3 protein: CASSYPAGDDRGYTF
CDR3 DNA: TGTGCCAGCAGTTACCCGGCAGGGGACGACAGGGGCTACACCTTC

J gene: TRBJ2-7
CDR3 length: 14
clone size: NA
D gene: TRBD1
V gene: TRBV7-2
CDR3 protein: CASSNRGTYYEQYF
CDR3 DNA: TGTGCCAGCAGCAACAGGGGGACTTACTACGAGCAGTACTTC

J gene: TRBJ2-7
CDR3 length: 15
clone size: NA
D gene: TRBD1
V gene: TRBV5-4
CDR3 protein: CASSFRQGPGYEQYF
CDR3 DNA: TGTGCCAGCAGCTTTCGACAGGGCCCTGGCTACGAGCAGTACTTC

J gene: TRBJ2-3
CDR3 length: 15
clone size: few
D gene: TRBD1
V gene: TRBV18
CDR3 protein: CASSSGTGEGDTQYF
CDR3 DNA: TGTGCCAGCTCGTCCGGGACAGGGGAAGGGGATACGCAGTATTTT

J gene: TRBJ1-5
CDR3 length: 13
clone size: many
D gene: NA
V gene: TRBV5-6
CDR3 protein: CASSLEREGPQHF
CDR3 DNA: TGTGCCAGCAGCTTGGAACGTGAGGGGCCCCAGCATTTT

J gene: TRBJ2-2
CDR3 length: 16
clone size: NA
D gene: NA
V gene: TRBV6-5
CDR3 protein: CASSYGGYRSTGELFF
CDR3 DNA: TGTGCCAGCAGTTACGGAGGTTACAGAAGCACCGGGGAGCTGTTTTTT

J gene: TRBJ1-2
CDR3 length: 11
clone size: NA
D gene: NA
V gene: TRBV10-2
CDR3 protein: CASSEGGGYTF
CDR3 DNA: TGCGCCAGCAGTGAAGGAGGTGGCTACACCTTC

J gene: TRBJ1-1
CDR3 length: 16
clone size: NA
D gene: NA
V gene: TRBV12-3/TRBV12-4
CDR3 protein: CASSSGTLAMNTEAFF
CDR3 DNA: TGTGCCAGCAGTTCGGGGACATTAGCGATGAACACTGAAGCTTTCTTT

J gene: TRBJ1-2
CDR3 length: 15
clone size: NA
D gene: NA
V gene: TRBV11-2
CDR3 protein: CASSLDFFRTDGYTF
CDR3 DNA: TGTGCCAGCAGCTTAGATTTTTTCCGTACGGATGGCTACACCTTC